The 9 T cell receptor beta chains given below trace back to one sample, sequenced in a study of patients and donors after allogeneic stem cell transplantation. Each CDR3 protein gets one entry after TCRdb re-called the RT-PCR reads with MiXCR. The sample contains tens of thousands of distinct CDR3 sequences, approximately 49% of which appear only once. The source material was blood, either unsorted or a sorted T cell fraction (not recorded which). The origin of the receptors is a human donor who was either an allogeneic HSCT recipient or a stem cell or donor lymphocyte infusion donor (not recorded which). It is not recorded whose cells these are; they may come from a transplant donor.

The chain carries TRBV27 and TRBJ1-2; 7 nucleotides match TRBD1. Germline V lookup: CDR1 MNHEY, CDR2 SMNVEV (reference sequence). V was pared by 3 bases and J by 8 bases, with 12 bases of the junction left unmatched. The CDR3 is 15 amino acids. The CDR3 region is CASSLIPGQQVGYTF. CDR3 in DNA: TGTGCCAGCAGTTTGATACCGGGACAGCAAGTGGGCTACACCTTC.

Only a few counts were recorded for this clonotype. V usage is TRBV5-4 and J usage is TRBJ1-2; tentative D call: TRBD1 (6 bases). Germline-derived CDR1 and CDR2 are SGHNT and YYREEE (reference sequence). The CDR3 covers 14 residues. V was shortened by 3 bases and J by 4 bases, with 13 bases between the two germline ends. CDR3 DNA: TGTGCCAGCAGCTCAAGACAGGCACTCTATGGCTACACCTTC. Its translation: CASSSRQALYGYTF. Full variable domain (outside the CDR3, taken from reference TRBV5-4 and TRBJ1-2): ETGVTQSPTHLIKTRGQQVTLRCSSQSGHNTVSWYQQALGQGPQFIFQYYREEENGRGNFPPRFSGLQFPNYSSELNVNALELDDSALYLCASSSRQALYGYTFGSGTRLTVV.

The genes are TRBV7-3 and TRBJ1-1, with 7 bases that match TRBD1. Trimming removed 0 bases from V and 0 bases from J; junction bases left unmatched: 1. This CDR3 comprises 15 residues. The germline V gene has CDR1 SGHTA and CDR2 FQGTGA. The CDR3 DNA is TGTGCCAGCAGCTTAACGGGACAGTTGAACACTGAAGCTTTCTTT. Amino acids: CASSLTGQLNTEAFF.

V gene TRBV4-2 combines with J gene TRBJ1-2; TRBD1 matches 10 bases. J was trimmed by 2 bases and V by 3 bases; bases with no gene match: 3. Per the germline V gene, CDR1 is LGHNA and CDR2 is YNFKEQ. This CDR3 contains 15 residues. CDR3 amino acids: CASSQRQGANYGYTF. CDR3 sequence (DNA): TGTGCCAGCAGCCAGCGACAGGGGGCCAACTATGGCTACACCTTC.

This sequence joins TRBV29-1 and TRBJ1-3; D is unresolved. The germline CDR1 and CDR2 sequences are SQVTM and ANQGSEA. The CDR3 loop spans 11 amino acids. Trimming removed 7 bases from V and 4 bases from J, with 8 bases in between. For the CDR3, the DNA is TGCAGCGCCGGAACAGGAAACACCATATATTTT. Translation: CSAGTGNTIYF.

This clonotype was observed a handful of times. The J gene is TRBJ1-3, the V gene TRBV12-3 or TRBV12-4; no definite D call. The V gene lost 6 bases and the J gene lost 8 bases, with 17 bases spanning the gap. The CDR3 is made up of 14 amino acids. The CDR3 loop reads CASRVVLTGDTIYF. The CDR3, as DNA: TGTGCCAGCAGGGTGGTTTTGACCGGGGACACCATATATTTT.

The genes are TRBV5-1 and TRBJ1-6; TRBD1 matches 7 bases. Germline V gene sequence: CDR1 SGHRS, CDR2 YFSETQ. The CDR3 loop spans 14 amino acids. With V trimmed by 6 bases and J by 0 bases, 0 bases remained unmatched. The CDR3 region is CASNRGSYNSPLHF. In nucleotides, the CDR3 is TGCGCCAGCAACAGGGGCTCCTATAATTCACCCCTCCACTTT.

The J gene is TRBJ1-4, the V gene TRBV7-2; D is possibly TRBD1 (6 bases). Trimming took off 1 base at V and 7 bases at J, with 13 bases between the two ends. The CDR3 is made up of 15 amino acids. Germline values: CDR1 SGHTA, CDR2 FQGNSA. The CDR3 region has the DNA TGTGCCAGCAGCTTAGAGCCAGGGGACGGTGAAAAACTGTTTTTT. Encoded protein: CASSLEPGDGEKLFF.

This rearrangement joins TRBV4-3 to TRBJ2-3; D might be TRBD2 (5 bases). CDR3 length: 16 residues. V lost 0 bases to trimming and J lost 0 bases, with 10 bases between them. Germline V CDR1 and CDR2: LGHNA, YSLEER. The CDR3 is CASSQEGGWSTDTQYF. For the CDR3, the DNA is TGCGCCAGCAGCCAAGAAGGAGGTTGGAGCACAGATACGCAGTATTTT.